A selection of T cell receptor beta chains follows, all from one sample in a study of T cell responses to AZD1222 COVID-19 vaccine. Produced via immunoSEQ multiplex PCR; TCRdb's table is partial and in-frame only. The sample includes roughly 150,000 clones, approximately 91% of them seen just once. The specimen comprised peripheral blood, sampled after recovery from COVID-19. The source of these receptors is an adult who had recovered from COVID-19. CDR3s include the opening cysteine and the closing phenylalanine or tryptophan. A D gene is named only where the DNA matches it firmly. Part of the rows lack a size; the others show once, few, many or a class for expanded clones.

clone_size: .; v_call: TRBV10-2; j_call: TRBJ1-6; d_call: .; cdr3_aa: CALVPGVNSPLHF; cdr3_nt: TGCGCCCTCGTCCCTGGGGTCAATTCACCCCTCCACTTT
clone_size: .; v_call: TRBV5-1; j_call: TRBJ2-7; d_call: .; cdr3_aa: CASSLDREVREQYF; cdr3_nt: TGCGCCAGCAGCTTGGACAGGGAGGTTCGGGAGCAGTACTTC
clone_size: .; v_call: TRBV12-3/TRBV12-4; j_call: TRBJ2-7; d_call: TRBD2; cdr3_aa: CASSLTSAYEQYF; cdr3_nt: TGTGCCAGCAGTTTAACTAGCGCCTACGAGCAGTACTTC
clone_size: .; v_call: TRBV28; j_call: TRBJ2-6; d_call: .; cdr3_aa: CASSFISGANVLTF; cdr3_nt: TGTGCCAGCAGTTTTATCTCTGGGGCCAACGTCCTGACTTTC
clone_size: .; v_call: TRBV4-2; j_call: TRBJ1-2; d_call: TRBD1; cdr3_aa: CASSQDLGTGVDGYTF; cdr3_nt: TGTGCCAGCAGCCAAGATCTCGGGACAGGGGTTGACGGCTACACCTTC
clone_size: .; v_call: TRBV5-1; j_call: TRBJ2-2; d_call: .; cdr3_aa: CASSWGTSSTGELFF; cdr3_nt: TGCGCCAGCAGCTGGGGGACGAGCAGCACCGGGGAGCTGTTTTTT
clone_size: .; v_call: TRBV2; j_call: TRBJ2-6; d_call: .; cdr3_aa: CASSDWSSGANVLTF; cdr3_nt: TGTGCCAGCAGCGACTGGAGCTCTGGGGCCAACGTCCTGACTTTC
clone_size: .; v_call: TRBV20-1; j_call: TRBJ2-7; d_call: TRBD1; cdr3_aa: CSASIWDRGASEQYF; cdr3_nt: TGCAGTGCTAGTATCTGGGACAGGGGGGCAAGCGAGCAGTACTTC
clone_size: .; v_call: TRBV5-1; j_call: TRBJ1-2; d_call: .; cdr3_aa: CASSHPSGPKMGGYTF; cdr3_nt: TGCGCCAGCAGCCATCCCTCGGGGCCTAAGATGGGTGGCTACACCTTC
clone_size: .; v_call: TRBV3-1/TRBV3-2; j_call: TRBJ1-2; d_call: .; cdr3_aa: CASSQDLWAERGYTF; cdr3_nt: TGTGCCAGCAGCCAAGATCTTTGGGCCGAACGGGGCTACACCTTC
clone_size: once; v_call: TRBV6-2/TRBV6-3; j_call: TRBJ2-7; d_call: .; cdr3_aa: CASSTDYEQYF; cdr3_nt: TGTGCCAGTAGTACGGACTACGAGCAGTACTTC
clone_size: .; v_call: TRBV11-2; j_call: TRBJ2-7; d_call: TRBD2; cdr3_aa: CASSPGLAGGYEQYF; cdr3_nt: TGTGCCAGCAGCCCGGGACTAGCGGGCGGCTACGAGCAGTACTTC
clone_size: few; v_call: TRBV6-1; j_call: TRBJ2-7; d_call: .; cdr3_aa: CASSDEGPSYEQYF; cdr3_nt: TGTGCCAGCAGTGATGAGGGACCCTCCTACGAGCAGTACTTC
clone_size: .; v_call: TRBV5-6; j_call: TRBJ2-7; d_call: .; cdr3_aa: CASSLGQRAYEQYF; cdr3_nt: TGTGCCAGCAGCTTGGGACAACGGGCCTACGAGCAGTACTTC
clone_size: .; v_call: TRBV4-2; j_call: TRBJ1-1; d_call: .; cdr3_aa: CASSQDSGARNTEAFF; cdr3_nt: TGTGCCAGCAGCCAAGACTCAGGGGCTCGGAACACTGAAGCTTTCTTT
clone_size: .; v_call: TRBV5-1; j_call: TRBJ2-7; d_call: TRBD2; cdr3_aa: CASSPGLAGGTYEQYF; cdr3_nt: TGCGCCAGCAGCCCGGGACTAGCGGGAGGTACCTACGAGCAGTACTTC
clone_size: .; v_call: TRBV27; j_call: TRBJ2-2; d_call: TRBD2; cdr3_aa: CASSRGEQSNTGELFF; cdr3_nt: TGTGCCAGCAGTCGGGGGGAACAGTCTAACACCGGGGAGCTGTTTTTT